The clone carrying this T cell receptor (beta chain) occurred a few times. What it recognizes is unknown. The sample originates from a study of CD8 T cell repertoires and HIV-1 epitope variants. As for the study in general: Separate wells received one of Twenty-five Gag or Nef variant peptides. An uncultured baseline aliquot held 1M T cells.

TCR beta CDR3 was sequenced at survey depth on immunoSEQ. This table comes from immunoSEQ multiplex PCR, and its TCRdb copy is limited to in-frame clones, with some not included. This sample has about 5,100 clones, with approximately 61% found just once. General study findings and limits: Six of nine antigen-specific clonotypes appeared cross-reactive to autologous or escape variants.

The sample was cultured CD8+ T cells derived from PBMCs. This receptor was identified in a male donor with HIV.

CDR3 bases: TGTGCCAGCAGCGCCCCAACAGATACGCAGTATTTT. Translated, it gives CASSAPTDTQYF. The chain combines TRBV5-4 with TRBJ2-3, with D hard to call. The germline V and J ends were trimmed by 4 bases and 3 bases, with 6 bases remaining between them. Germline CDR1 reads SGHNT; CDR2 reads YYREEE (reference sequence). This CDR3 is 12 amino acids long.